A single sample gave rise to the 5 T cell receptor beta chains below, sequenced in a study of T cells after yellow fever vaccination. TCRdb processed the 5' RACE reads anew with MiXCR; each CDR3 protein has one entry. The sample lists approximately 170,000 distinct CDR3 sequences, roughly 9.6% occurring once. Specimen: CD8+ T cells sorted from PBMCs, collected 15 days after the yellow fever booster vaccination. These receptors all stem from a man aged 18 to 30 who received the YFV17D yellow fever vaccine.

This clonotype was detected many times. The V gene is TRBV5-5, the J gene TRBJ2-3; 7 nucleotides match TRBD1. The germline CDR1 and CDR2 sequences are SGHKS and YYEKEE (reference sequence). J gave up 5 bases and V 1 base, and 16 bases lay outside the gene matches. This CDR3 has 18 amino acids. The CDR3 DNA sequence: TGTGCCAGCAGCTTGTTCCCGAGGGGGCGAATAGATCAAGATACGCAGTATTTT. Its translation is CASSLFPRGRIDQDTQYF.

This clonotype was observed a handful of times. V and J are TRBV5-1 and TRBJ1-4; D remains ambiguous. The CDR3 is made up of 14 amino acids. The V gene lost 2 bases and the J gene lost 3 bases, with 8 bases spanning the gap. In germline, CDR1 is SGHRS, CDR2 YFSETQ. CDR3 DNA sequence: TGCGCCAGCAGCTTTATACGGCCTAATGAAAAACTGTTTTTT. This encodes CASSFIRPNEKLFF.

The rearrangement links TRBV9 to TRBJ1-1; D is undetermined. This CDR3 is built from 18 residues. Trimming removed 3 bases from V and 0 bases from J, with 21 bases in between. The germline gives CDR1 SGDLS, CDR2 YYNGEE. CDR3 coding DNA: TGTGCCAGCAGCGACCGCCCCGAGACCCGTCGGATGAACACTGAAGCTTTCTTT. Translated: CASSDRPETRRMNTEAFF.

This clonotype has a handful of counts. V and J are TRBV10-2 and TRBJ2-5; 7 bases fit TRBD1. V gave up 8 bases and J gave up 6 bases; unmatched junction bases: 6. Germline V gene sequence: CDR1 WSHSY, CDR2 SAAADI. The CDR3 runs to 12 residues. The CDR3 DNA reads as TGCGCCAGCTCACAGGGGTGGAAGACCCAGTACTTC. Residues: CASSQGWKTQYF.

V usage is TRBV5-1 and J usage is TRBJ2-1, with D possibly TRBD2 on 6 matching bases. The CDR3 is 12 amino acids. Trimming took 6 bases from V and 8 from J, leaving 12 bases between them. Germline V lookup: CDR1 SGHRS, CDR2 YFSETQ. The CDR3 bases are TGCGCCAGCAAGTACGGGAGCCATGAGCAGTTCTTC. It specifies CASKYGSHEQFF.